These 15 T cell receptor beta chains came from one sample sequenced in a study of T cell responses to AZD1222 COVID-19 vaccine. The data were produced by immunoSEQ multiplex PCR, yet TCRdb's version contains in-frame clones alone and is incomplete. In the table there are roughly 120,000 clones, roughly 89% of which are singletons. Sequencing used peripheral blood, obtained on day 0 of AZD1222 vaccination. The receptors were gathered from an adult in good health.

V and J are TRBV5-1 and TRBJ1-2; no clear D gene. Trimming stripped 0 bases from V and 4 bases from J, with 10 bases between. Germline V CDR1 and CDR2: SGHRS, YFSETQ. The length of the CDR3 is 14 residues. The CDR3 loop is CASSLGMALYGYTF. The CDR3 nucleotides read TGCGCCAGCAGCTTGGGTATGGCTCTCTATGGCTACACCTTC.

The chain links TRBV11-2 to TRBJ1-2; D not certain. This CDR3 is 13 amino acids long. The ends were cut back, 2 bases at V and 1 base at J, with 5 bases in the middle. Germline V gene data show CDR1 as SGHAT and CDR2 as FQNNGV. The CDR3 sequence is CASSLNDNYGYTF. In nucleotides, the CDR3 is TGTGCCAGCAGCTTAAACGATAACTATGGCTACACCTTC.

The chain employs TRBV3-1 (or the pseudogene TRBV3-2) and TRBJ1-3; D gene ambiguous. The CDR3 loop spans 15 amino acids. V lost 2 bases and J lost 0, with 8 bases in between. The V gene's germline CDR1 is LGHDT and CDR2 YNNKEL (reference sequence). CDR3 residues: CASSQSNSSGNTIYF. DNA for the CDR3: TGTGCCAGCAGCCAATCCAACAGCTCTGGAAACACCATATATTTT.

The chain links TRBV28 to TRBJ1-4; 9 bases align to TRBD1. Per germline, CDR1 MDHEN and CDR2 SYDVKM. The CDR3 is made up of 18 amino acids. The V gene end was trimmed by 3 bases and the J gene end by 8 bases; junction bases not matched to a gene: 16. CDR3 sequence (DNA): TGTGCCAGCAGTTTGGCGACAGGGGGAAGCGATAGGAAGGAAAAACTGTTTTTT. This sequence encodes CASSLATGGSDRKEKLFF.

The gene calls are TRBV19 and TRBJ1-2, with D perhaps TRBD1 (6 bases). The CDR3 length is 14 residues. The ends were cut back, 8 bases at V and 3 bases at J, with 16 bases in the middle. Germline CDR1 and CDR2: LNHDA and SQIVND (reference sequence). As DNA, the CDR3 is TGTGCCAGTGCGGGAACAGGGATTTACTATGGCTACACCTTC. Translation: CASAGTGIYYGYTF.

The chain recombines TRBV6-5 with TRBJ1-4; no reliable D call. CDR3 size: 15 residues. Germline V gene sequence: CDR1 MNHEY, CDR2 SVGAGI. The V end was cut by 6 bases, the J end by 4 bases, with 15 bases between. CDR3 region: CASRELGGINEKLFF. The CDR3 bases are TGTGCCAGCAGGGAGTTGGGAGGGATTAATGAAAAACTGTTTTTT.

The chain combines TRBV9 with TRBJ2-5; 9 bases map to TRBD2. Germline CDR1 reads SGDLS; CDR2 reads YYNGEE. The CDR3 length is 14 residues. V gave up 0 bases and J gave up 7 bases; unmatched junction bases: 4. Here the CDR3 reads CASSVASGAGTQYF. CDR3 DNA: TGTGCCAGCAGCGTAGCTAGCGGGGCGGGGACCCAGTACTTC.

Concerning this clone itself: An end of the junction differs from the germline gene, which may be a read error. This chain uses TRBV4-1 with TRBJ1-5; 8 positions match TRBD1. CDR3 length: 15 amino acids. The germline CDR1 and CDR2 sequences are MGHRA and YSYEKL. CDR3 in amino acids: CANSRQTGGNQPQHF. The CDR3 DNA reads TGCGCCAACAGCCGCCAGACAGGGGGCAATCAGCCCCAGCATTTT.

The chain carries TRBV10-3 and TRBJ2-2; TRBD2 is a possible D gene (6 bases). The CDR3 totals 15 residues. Germline lookup yields CDR1 ENHRY and CDR2 SYGVKD. The germline V and J ends were trimmed by 7 bases and 0 bases, with 12 bases remaining between them. The CDR3 spells CAITSAGTNTGELFF. The CDR3 nucleotides read TGTGCCATCACTTCGGCGGGAACGAACACCGGGGAGCTGTTTTTT.

This clone was observed a few times. The rearrangement uses TRBV28 and TRBJ2-1, with a weak D call TRBD2 (6 bases). This CDR3 spans 11 amino acids. V was trimmed by 5 bases and J by 10 bases, leaving 9 bases between them. Germline-derived CDR1 and CDR2 are MDHEN and SYDVKM. This CDR3 is CASSPRGEQFF. As DNA, the CDR3 is TGTGCCAGCAGTCCCCGGGGGGAGCAGTTCTTC. Full variable domain (remainder filled in from reference TRBV28 and TRBJ2-1): DVKVTQSSRYLVKRTGEKVFLECVQDMDHENMFWYRQDPGLGLRLIYFSYDVKMKEKGDIPEGYSVSREKKERFSLILESASTNQTSMYLCASSPRGEQFFGPGTRLTVL.

The chain carries TRBV18 and TRBJ1-2, with D maybe TRBD1 (5 bases). Germline CDR1 and CDR2: KGHSH and LQKENI. The CDR3 contains 15 residues. The V and J ends lost 2 bases and 2 bases respectively, with 12 bases between them. The CDR3 sequence is CASSPLGTVNYGYTF. In DNA form, the CDR3 reads TGTGCCAGCTCACCATTAGGGACGGTCAACTATGGCTACACCTTC.

The chain links TRBV18 to TRBJ1-4, with D possibly TRBD1 on 5 matching bases. V was cut by 4 bases and J by 2 bases, with 11 bases left in between. The CDR3 has 15 residues. Germline CDR1 reads KGHSH; CDR2 reads LQKENI. The CDR3 region is CASSLPGRTNEKLFF. DNA for the CDR3: TGTGCCAGCTCACTACCGGGACGGACTAATGAAAAACTGTTTTTT. Combining the CDR3 with reference TRBV18 and TRBJ1-4 gives the whole variable domain NAGVMQNPRHLVRRRGQEARLRCSPMKGHSHVYWYRQLPEEGLKFMVYLQKENIIDESGMPKERFSAEFPKEGPSILRIQQVVRGDSAAYFCASSLPGRTNEKLFFGSGTQLSVL.

The chain employs TRBV19 and TRBJ1-5, with 10 bases matching TRBD1. The CDR3 has 14 amino acids. With 6 bases clipped from V and 4 bases from J, the junction kept 3 bases outside the gene matches. Germline loops: CDR1 LNHDA, CDR2 SQIVND (reference sequence). Here the CDR3 DNA reads TGTGCCAGTAGCTGGACAGGGGGAAATCAGCCCCAGCATTTT. Its protein is CASSWTGGNQPQHF.

The chain couples TRBV19 to TRBJ1-2; D possibly corresponds to TRBD1 (5 bases). Germline V gives CDR1 LNHDA, CDR2 SQIVND (reference sequence). Trimming removed 2 bases from V and 7 bases from J, with 8 bases in between. This CDR3 is built from 12 residues. The chain's CDR3 is CASSIQGGGYTF. Here the CDR3 DNA reads TGTGCCAGTAGTATACAGGGAGGTGGCTACACCTTC.

This CDR3 is CASSQQSRNTEAFF. The CDR3 DNA is TGTGCCAGCAGCCAACAGTCCCGGAACACTGAAGCTTTCTTT. The chain is built from TRBV3-1 (or the pseudogene TRBV3-2) and TRBJ1-1; D gene ambiguous. V was pared by 2 bases and J by 1 base, with 8 bases between. The CDR3 extends over 14 amino acids. Germline-derived CDR1 and CDR2 are LGHDT and YNNKEL (reference sequence).